The sequence of this T cell receptor beta chain was determined in a study of shared clonotypes between healthy human individuals. Sequencing used immunoSEQ multiplex PCR; TCRdb keeps in-frame clones, though not all of them. There are 2.3 million or so clones in the sample; 90% to 95% occur only once, and 0.39% lies in the top ten. Germline V gene lookup returns CDR1 SGDLS and CDR2 YYNGEE. Trimming cost V 0 bases and J 4 bases, with 21 bases left between them. The CDR3 runs to 18 residues. This clonotype originated in a man aged 18 to 29 in good health. Some clones in this sample may be carry-over from other donors' samples. The V gene is TRBV9, the J gene TRBJ2-3, with D possibly TRBD2 on 5 matching bases. The sequencing input was naive CD4+ T cells from PBMCs. Subset here: CD45RA+ positively selected. The CDR3 sequence is CASSVGEGSGVPPDTQYF. DNA for the CDR3: TGTGCCAGCAGCGTAGGGGAAGGGAGCGGAGTCCCACCAGATACGCAGTATTTT.